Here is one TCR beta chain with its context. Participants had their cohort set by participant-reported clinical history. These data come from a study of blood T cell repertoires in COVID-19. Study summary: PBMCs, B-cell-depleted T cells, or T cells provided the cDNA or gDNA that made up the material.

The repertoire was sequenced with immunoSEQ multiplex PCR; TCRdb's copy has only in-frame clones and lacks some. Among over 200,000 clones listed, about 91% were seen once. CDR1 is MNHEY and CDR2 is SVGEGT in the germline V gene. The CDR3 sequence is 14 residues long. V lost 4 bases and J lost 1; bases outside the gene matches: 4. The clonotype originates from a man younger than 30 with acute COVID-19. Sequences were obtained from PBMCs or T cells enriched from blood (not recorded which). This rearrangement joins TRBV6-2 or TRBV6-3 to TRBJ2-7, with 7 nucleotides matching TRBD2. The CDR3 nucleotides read TGTGCCAGCAGTTTGGCTAGCGGATCCTACGAGCAGTACTTC. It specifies CASSLASGSYEQYF.